This entry lists 6 T cell receptor beta chains sequenced from one sample in a study of shared clonotypes between healthy human individuals. Produced via immunoSEQ multiplex PCR; TCRdb's table is partial and in-frame only. Of around 2.5 million clones in the sample, approximately 94% are singletons; the top ten hold around 0.4%. Sequenced input: naive CD4+ T cells from PBMCs. As for subset: CD45RA+ positively selected. These receptor sequences come from a man aged 18 to 29 in good health. Some clones in this sample may be carry-over from other donors' samples.

The genes are TRBV7-9 and TRBJ2-2, with a tentative D call TRBD1 (5 bases). The CDR3 is 17 residues long. CDR1 is SEHNR, CDR2 FQNEAQ, per germline (reference sequence). The V gene lost 5 bases and the J gene lost 0 bases, with 16 bases spanning the gap. This CDR3 is CASSLLSWTPNTGELFF. CDR3 nucleotide sequence: TGTGCCAGCAGCCTTCTATCGTGGACACCGAACACCGGGGAGCTGTTTTTT.

The genes are TRBV2 and TRBJ2-7; D unclear. This CDR3 comprises 12 residues. Germline V gives CDR1 SNHLY, CDR2 FYNNEI. V was trimmed by 7 bases and J by 5 bases, leaving 12 bases between them. DNA of the CDR3: TGTGCCAGCAATGTGGCGGATGACGAGCAGTACTTC. This translates into CASNVADDEQYF.

V gene TRBV28 combines with J gene TRBJ2-2; TRBD1 is a possible D gene (6 bases). Germline V gene sequence: CDR1 MDHEN, CDR2 SYDVKM. The CDR3 extends over 16 amino acids. V dropped 8 bases and J dropped 2 bases, with 18 bases sitting between them. The CDR3 is CASVGSGRGNTGELFF. In DNA, the CDR3 is TGTGCCAGCGTTGGGTCGGGCAGGGGCAACACCGGGGAGCTGTTTTTT.

This clone was seen a single time. The chain combines TRBV15 with TRBJ2-7; D perhaps matches TRBD2 (5 bases). Germline-derived CDR1 and CDR2 are LNHNV and YYDKDF (reference sequence). The CDR3 has 17 residues. Trimming left V 0 bases short and J 2 bases short, with 17 bases between. CDR3 sequence (DNA): TGTGCCACCAGCAGAGAGGCTAGCCCAGCAGGAACCTACGAGCAGTACTTC. This sequence encodes CATSREASPAGTYEQYF.

This chain connects TRBV15 to TRBJ2-3; TRBD2 aligns across 12 bases. V was pared by 0 bases and J by 2 bases, with 3 bases of the junction left unmatched. Germline V gives CDR1 LNHNV, CDR2 YYDKDF (reference sequence). The CDR3 is 17 amino acids. This CDR3 reads CATSRDGLAGHTDTQYF. CDR3 DNA sequence: TGTGCCACCAGCAGAGACGGACTAGCGGGACACACAGATACGCAGTATTTT.

The gene calls are TRBV19 and TRBJ1-4, with D possibly being TRBD1 (5 bases). This CDR3 contains 11 residues. CDR1 and CDR2 (germline): LNHDA, SQIVND (reference sequence). The V end lost 8 bases, the J end lost 14 bases, and 15 bases lay between the germline ends. CDR3 DNA: TGTGCCAGTGAACGTGGGACCCCCCTGTTTTTT. Amino acids: CASERGTPLFF.